The TCR beta chain described here comes from a study of cytomegalovirus exposure and HLA in healthy donors. Clones were read by immunoSEQ multiplex PCR, and TCRdb kept only the in-frame ones, dropping some. The sample contains about 140,000 clones, approximately 93% of which appear only once. V was pared by 5 bases and J by 3 bases, with 9 bases of the junction left unmatched. Per the germline V gene, CDR1 is MNHEY and CDR2 is SVGAGI. The CDR3 is 15 amino acids. Source material: PBMCs. The V and J genes are TRBV6-5 and TRBJ2-7; TRBD2 matches at 8 bases. The receptor comes from a man aged 18 to 30 in good health and CMV-seronegative. The CDR3: CASSAGLADYYEQYF. The DNA of the CDR3 is TGTGCCAGCAGTGCCGGACTAGCTGATTACTACGAGCAGTACTTC.